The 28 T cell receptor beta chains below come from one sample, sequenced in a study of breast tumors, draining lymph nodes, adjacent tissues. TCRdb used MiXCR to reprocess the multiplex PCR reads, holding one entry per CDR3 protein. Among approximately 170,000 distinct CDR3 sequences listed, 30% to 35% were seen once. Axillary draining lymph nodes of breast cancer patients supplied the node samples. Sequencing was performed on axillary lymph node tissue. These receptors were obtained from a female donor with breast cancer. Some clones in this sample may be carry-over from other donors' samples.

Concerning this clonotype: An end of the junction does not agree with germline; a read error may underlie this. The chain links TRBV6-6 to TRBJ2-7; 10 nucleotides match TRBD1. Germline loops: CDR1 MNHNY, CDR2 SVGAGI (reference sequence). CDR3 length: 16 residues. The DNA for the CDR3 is TGTGCCAGCAGTCACTCGGGACAGGGGCCACCCTACGAGCAGTACTTC. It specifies CASSHSGQGPPYEQYF.

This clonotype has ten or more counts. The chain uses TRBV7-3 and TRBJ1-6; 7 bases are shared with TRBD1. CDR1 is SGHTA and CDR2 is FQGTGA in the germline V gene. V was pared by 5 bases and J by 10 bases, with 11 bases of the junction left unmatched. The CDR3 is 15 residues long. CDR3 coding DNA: TGTGCCAGCAGCGACTGGGACAGAGTGAACTCACCCCTCCACTTT. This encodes CASSDWDRVNSPLHF. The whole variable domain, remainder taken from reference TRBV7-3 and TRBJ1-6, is GAGVSQTPSNKVTEKGKYVELRCDPISGHTALYWYRQSLGQGPEFLIYFQGTGAADDSGLPNDRFFAVRPEGSVSTLKIQRTERGDSAVYLCASSDWDRVNSPLHFGNGTRLTVT.

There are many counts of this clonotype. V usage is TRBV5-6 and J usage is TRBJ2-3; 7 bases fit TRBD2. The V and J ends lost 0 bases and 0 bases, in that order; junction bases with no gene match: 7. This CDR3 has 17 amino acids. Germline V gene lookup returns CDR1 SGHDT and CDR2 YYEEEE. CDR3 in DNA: TGTGCCAGCAGCTTGGTTTCTAGCGGACGTAGCACAGATACGCAGTATTTT. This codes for CASSLVSSGRSTDTQYF.

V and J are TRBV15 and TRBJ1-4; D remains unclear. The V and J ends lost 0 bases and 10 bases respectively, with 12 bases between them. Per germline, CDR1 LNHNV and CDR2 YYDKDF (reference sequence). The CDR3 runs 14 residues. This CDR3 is CATSREAGWGKLFF. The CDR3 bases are TGTGCCACCAGCAGAGAGGCGGGGTGGGGAAAACTGTTTTTT.

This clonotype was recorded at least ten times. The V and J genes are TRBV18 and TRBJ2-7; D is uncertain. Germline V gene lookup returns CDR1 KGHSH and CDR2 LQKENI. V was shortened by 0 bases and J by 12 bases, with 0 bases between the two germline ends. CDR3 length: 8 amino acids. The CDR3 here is CASSPPYF. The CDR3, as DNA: TGTGCCAGCTCACCACCGTACTTC.

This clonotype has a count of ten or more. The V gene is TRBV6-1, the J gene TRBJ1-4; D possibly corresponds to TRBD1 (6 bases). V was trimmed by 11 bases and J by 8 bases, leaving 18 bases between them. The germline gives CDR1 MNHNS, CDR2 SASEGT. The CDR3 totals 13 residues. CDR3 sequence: CAVGHLEWEKLFF. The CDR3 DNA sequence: TGTGCCGTGGGACATCTAGAGTGGGAAAAACTGTTTTTT.

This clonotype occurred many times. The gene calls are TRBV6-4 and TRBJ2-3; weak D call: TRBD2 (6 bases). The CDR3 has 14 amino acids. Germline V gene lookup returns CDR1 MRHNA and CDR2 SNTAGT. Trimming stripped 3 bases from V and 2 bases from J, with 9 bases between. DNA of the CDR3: TGTGCCAGCAGTGAGGGAGGATCCACAGATACGCAGTATTTT. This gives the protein CASSEGGSTDTQYF.

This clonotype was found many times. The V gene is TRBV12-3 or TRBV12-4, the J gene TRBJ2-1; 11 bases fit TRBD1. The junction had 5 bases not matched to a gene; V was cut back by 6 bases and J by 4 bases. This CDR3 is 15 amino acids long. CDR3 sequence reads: CASSGQGAAYNEQFF. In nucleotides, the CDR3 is TGTGCCAGCAGCGGACAGGGGGCAGCGTACAATGAGCAGTTCTTC.

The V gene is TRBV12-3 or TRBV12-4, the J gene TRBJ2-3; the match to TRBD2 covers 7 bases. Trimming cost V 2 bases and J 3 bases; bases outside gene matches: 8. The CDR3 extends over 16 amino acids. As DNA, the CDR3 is TGTGCCAGCAGTTTAAGCGGGACTCGGGGGACAGATACGCAGTATTTT. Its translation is CASSLSGTRGTDTQYF.

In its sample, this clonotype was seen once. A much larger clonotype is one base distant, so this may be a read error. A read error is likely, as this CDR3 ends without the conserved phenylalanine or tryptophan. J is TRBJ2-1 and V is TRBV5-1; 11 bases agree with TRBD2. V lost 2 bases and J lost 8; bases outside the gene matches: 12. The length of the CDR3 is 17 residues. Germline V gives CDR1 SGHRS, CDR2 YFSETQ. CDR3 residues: CASSLKTSGGMIDEQFL. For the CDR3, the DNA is TGCGCCAGCAGCTTAAAAACTAGCGGGGGCATGATCGATGAGCAGTTCCTC.

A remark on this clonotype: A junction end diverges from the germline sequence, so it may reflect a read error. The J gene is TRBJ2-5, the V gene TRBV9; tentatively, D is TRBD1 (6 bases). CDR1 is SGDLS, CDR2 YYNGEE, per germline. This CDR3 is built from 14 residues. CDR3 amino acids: CASSRTGTEETQCF. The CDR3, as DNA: TGTGCCAGCAGCAGAACAGGGACCGAAGAGACCCAGTGCTTC.

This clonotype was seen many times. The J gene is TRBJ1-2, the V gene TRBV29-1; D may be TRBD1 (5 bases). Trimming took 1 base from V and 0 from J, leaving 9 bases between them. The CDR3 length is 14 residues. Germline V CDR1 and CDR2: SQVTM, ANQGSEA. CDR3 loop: CSVEGRGPNYGYTF. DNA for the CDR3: TGCAGCGTTGAAGGGAGGGGACCTAACTATGGCTACACCTTC.

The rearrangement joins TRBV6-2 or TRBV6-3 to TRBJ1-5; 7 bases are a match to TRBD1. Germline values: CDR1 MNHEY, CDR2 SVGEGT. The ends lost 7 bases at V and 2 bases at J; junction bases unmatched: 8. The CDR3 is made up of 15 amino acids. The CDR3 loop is CASNHRGRGNQPQHF. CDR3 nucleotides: TGTGCCAGCAATCACAGGGGAAGGGGCAATCAGCCCCAGCATTTT.

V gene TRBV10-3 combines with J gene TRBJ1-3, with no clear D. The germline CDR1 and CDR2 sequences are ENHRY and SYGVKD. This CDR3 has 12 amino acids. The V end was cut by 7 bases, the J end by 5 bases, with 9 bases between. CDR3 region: CAINRDRNTIYF. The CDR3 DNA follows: TGTGCCATCAATCGCGACAGAAACACCATATATTTT.

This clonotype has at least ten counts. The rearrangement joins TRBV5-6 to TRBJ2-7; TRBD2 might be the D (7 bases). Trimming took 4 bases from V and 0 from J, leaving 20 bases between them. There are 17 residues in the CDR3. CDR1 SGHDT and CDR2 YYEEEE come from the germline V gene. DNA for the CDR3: TGTGCCAGCAGCGCACAAGGGAGGGGACACCTCTCCTACGAGCAGTACTTC. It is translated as CASSAQGRGHLSYEQYF.

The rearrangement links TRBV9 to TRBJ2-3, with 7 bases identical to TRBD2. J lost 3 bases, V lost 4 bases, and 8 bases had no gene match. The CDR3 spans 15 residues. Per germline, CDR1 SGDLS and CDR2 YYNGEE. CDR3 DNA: TGTGCCAGCAGCAAAATCCTCGGGGGGACAGATACGCAGTATTTT. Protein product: CASSKILGGTDTQYF.

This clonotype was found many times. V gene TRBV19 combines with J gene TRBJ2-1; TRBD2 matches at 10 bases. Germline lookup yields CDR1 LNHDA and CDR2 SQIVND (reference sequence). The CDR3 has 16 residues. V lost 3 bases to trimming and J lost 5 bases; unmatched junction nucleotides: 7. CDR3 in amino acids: CASSMVAGGTHNEQFF. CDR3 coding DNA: TGTGCCAGTAGTATGGTAGCGGGGGGAACCCACAATGAGCAGTTCTTC. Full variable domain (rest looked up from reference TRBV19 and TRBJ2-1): DGGITQSPKYLFRKEGQNVTLSCEQNLNHDAMYWYRQDPGQGLRLIYYSQIVNDFQKGDIAEGYSVSREKKESFPLTVTSAQKNPTAFYLCASSMVAGGTHNEQFFGPGTRLTVL.

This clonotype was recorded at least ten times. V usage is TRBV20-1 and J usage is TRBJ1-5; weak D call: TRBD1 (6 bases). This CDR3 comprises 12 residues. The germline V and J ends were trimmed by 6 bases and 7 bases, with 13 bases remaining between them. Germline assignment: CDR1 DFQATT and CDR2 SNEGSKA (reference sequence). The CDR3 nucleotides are TGCAGTGCGGTACAGGGAAGCCAGCCCCAGCATTTT. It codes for CSAVQGSQPQHF.

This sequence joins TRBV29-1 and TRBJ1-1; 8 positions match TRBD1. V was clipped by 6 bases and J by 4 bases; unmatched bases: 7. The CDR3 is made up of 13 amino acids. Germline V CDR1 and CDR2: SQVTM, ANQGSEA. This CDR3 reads CSVVDRVGTEAFF. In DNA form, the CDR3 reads TGCAGCGTCGTGGACAGGGTGGGCACTGAAGCTTTCTTT.

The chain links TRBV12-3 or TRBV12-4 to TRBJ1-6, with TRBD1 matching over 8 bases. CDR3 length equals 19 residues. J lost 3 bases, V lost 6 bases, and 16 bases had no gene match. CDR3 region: CASSRQGFDVGHYNSPLHF. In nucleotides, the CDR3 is TGTGCCAGCAGCCGACAGGGGTTCGATGTGGGGCACTATAATTCACCCCTCCACTTT.

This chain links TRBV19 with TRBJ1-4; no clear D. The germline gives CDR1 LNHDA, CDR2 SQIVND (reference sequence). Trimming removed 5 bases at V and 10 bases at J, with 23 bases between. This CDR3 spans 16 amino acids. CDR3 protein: CASSARRVATDGKLFF. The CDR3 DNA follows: TGTGCCAGTAGTGCCCGGAGAGTTGCAACTGATGGAAAACTGTTTTTT.

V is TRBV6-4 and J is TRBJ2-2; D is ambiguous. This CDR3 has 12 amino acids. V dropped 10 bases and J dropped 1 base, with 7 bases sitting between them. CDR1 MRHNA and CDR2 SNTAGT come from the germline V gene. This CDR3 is CATVGNTGELFF. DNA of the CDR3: TGTGCCACCGTGGGGAACACCGGGGAGCTGTTTTTT.

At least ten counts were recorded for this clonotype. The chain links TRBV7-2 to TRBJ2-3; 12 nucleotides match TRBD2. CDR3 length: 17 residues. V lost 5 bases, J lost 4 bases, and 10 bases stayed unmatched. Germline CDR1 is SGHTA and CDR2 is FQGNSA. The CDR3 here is CASSQTASGGGPDTQYF. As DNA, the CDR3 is TGTGCCAGCAGCCAAACAGCTAGCGGGGGGGGGCCAGATACGCAGTATTTT.

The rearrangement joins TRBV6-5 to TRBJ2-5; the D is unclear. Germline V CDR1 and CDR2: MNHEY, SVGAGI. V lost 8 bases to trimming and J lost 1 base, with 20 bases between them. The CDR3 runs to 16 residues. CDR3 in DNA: TGTGCCAGCGGTCACTCGATTGATAACGGCCAAGAGACCCAGTACTTC. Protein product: CASGHSIDNGQETQYF.

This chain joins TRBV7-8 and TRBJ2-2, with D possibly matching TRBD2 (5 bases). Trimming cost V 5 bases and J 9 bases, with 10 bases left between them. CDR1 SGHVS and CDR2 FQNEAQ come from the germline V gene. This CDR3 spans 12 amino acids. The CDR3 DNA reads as TGTGCCAGCAGCCCCGAGGGTAGGGAGCTGTTTTTT. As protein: CASSPEGRELFF.

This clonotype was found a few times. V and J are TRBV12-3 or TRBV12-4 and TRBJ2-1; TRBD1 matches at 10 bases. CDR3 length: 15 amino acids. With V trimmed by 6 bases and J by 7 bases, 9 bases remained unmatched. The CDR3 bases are TGTGCCAGCAGGAACCCGGGACAGGGGCGGAATGAGCAGTTCTTC. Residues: CASRNPGQGRNEQFF.

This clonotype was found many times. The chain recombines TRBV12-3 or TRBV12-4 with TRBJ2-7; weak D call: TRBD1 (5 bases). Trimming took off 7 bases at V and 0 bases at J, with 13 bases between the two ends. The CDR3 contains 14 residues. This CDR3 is CASTLQELSYEQYF. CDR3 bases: TGTGCCAGCACTCTACAGGAGCTCTCCTACGAGCAGTACTTC.

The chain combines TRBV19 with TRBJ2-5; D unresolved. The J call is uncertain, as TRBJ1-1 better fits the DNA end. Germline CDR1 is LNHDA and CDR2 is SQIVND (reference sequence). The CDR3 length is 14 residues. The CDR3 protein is CASSRVVGFGIAFF. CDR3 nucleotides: TGTGCCAGCAGCCGGGTGGTGGGGTTTGGCATAGCTTTCTTT.